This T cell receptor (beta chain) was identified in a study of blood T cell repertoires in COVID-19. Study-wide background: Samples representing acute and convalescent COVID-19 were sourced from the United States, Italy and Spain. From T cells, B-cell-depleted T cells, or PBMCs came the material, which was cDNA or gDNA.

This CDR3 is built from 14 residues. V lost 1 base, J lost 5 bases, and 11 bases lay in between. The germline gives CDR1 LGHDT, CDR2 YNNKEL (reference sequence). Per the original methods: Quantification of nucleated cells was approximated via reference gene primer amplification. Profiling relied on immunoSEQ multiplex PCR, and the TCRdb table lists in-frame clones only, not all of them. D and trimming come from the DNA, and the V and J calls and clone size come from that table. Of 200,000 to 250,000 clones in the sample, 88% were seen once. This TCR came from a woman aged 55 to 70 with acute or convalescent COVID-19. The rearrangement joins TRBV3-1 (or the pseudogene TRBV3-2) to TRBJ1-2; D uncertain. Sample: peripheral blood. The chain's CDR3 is CASSQATTEYGYTF. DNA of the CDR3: TGTGCCAGCAGCCAAGCAACCACTGAATATGGCTACACCTTC.